The 2 T cell receptor beta chains below come from one sample, sequenced in a study of cytomegalovirus exposure and HLA in healthy donors. PCR was performed using 60 Vbeta and 13 Jbeta primers. Using immunoSEQ multiplex PCR, the repertoire was profiled, and TCRdb retains in-frame clones only, with some absent. The sample lists 150,000 to 180,000 clones; around 80% were seen once. The sequenced sample was PBMCs. Every receptor here comes from a woman between 40 and 50 years old in good health and CMV-seropositive.

This clone has just a few counts. This chain joins TRBV7-8 and TRBJ1-4; tentatively, D is TRBD1 (5 bases). CDR1 and CDR2 (germline): SGHVS, FQNEAQ. The V end lost 5 bases, the J end lost 7 bases, and 23 bases lay between the germline ends. CDR3 size: 17 residues. CDR3 amino acids: CASSPRPRQLVGEKLFF. DNA for the CDR3: TGTGCCAGCAGCCCCCGGCCCCGACAGCTCGTCGGTGAAAAACTGTTTTTT.

The rearrangement uses TRBV7-3 and TRBJ2-7; 9 bases are shared with TRBD1. CDR1 is SGHTA and CDR2 is FQGTGA in the germline V gene. The CDR3 runs 15 residues. With 5 bases clipped from V and 2 bases from J, the junction kept 7 bases outside the gene matches. CDR3 sequence: CASSPTGDRAYEQYF. DNA of the CDR3: TGTGCCAGCAGCCCCACAGGGGACAGGGCCTACGAGCAGTACTTC.